This record covers a single T cell receptor beta chain. Its matching antigen is unknown. This sample is drawn from a study of CD8 T cells in Susac syndrome. In germline, CDR1 is GTSNPN, CDR2 SVGIG (reference sequence). V shed 1 base, J shed 6 bases, and the junction held 11 bases outside the gene matches. The CDR3 length is 17 residues. Stable or active relapsing-remitting multiple sclerosis, untreated and meeting revised McDonald criteria, defined the controls. Negative isolation was used for CD8+ and CD4+ T cells and FACS enrichment for TEMRA cells. General study points: It was acknowledged in the study that its TCR sequencing and HLA analysis involved a relatively small number of individuals.

RNA totalling roughly 0.45 to 1 ug underwent reverse transcription with random hexamers. MiXCR, applied by TCRdb to the immunoSEQ multiplex PCR reads, yields one record per CDR3 protein. The sample lists approximately 230,000 distinct CDR3 sequences, 93% occurring once. Sequencing was carried out using CD4+ T cells from PBMCs. The source is a human donor with multiple sclerosis. The rearrangement uses TRBV30 and TRBJ2-3; 12 nucleotides match TRBD2. Here the CDR3 DNA reads TGTGCCTGGAGTGCCACCGGTCTAGCGGGAGGGGAGGATACGCAGTATTTT. The encoded protein is CAWSATGLAGGEDTQYF.